The T cell receptor beta chain described here comes from a study of shared clonotypes between healthy human individuals. Generated by immunoSEQ multiplex PCR, the TCRdb table keeps only in-frame clones and is missing some. The data show more than 400,000 clones, with almost 97% seen just once and roughly 0.06% held by the top ten. This clone was picked up a small number of times. Its target is not known. Study-level points and caveats: Generally, estimated richness proved larger in naive subsets than it did in memory subsets.

V lost 3 bases, J lost 3 bases, and 11 bases lay in between. This CDR3 contains 13 residues. CDR1 GTSNPN and CDR2 SVGIG come from the germline V gene (reference sequence). The chain has TRBV30 and TRBJ1-2, with no clear D. This sequence was found in a woman aged 30 to 39 in good health. Sequenced input: naive CD4+ T cells sorted from blood. Specified subset: CD45RA+ positively selected. The CDR3 coding sequence is TGTGCCTGGAGCCCGGAGGTCTACTATGGCTACACCTTC. It yields the protein CAWSPEVYYGYTF. Variable domain in full (rest from reference TRBV30 and TRBJ1-2): SQTIHQWPATLVQPVGSPLSLECTVEGTSNPNLYWYRQAAGRGLQLLFYSVGIGQISSEVPQNLSASRPQDRQFILSSKKLLLSDSGFYLCAWSPEVYYGYTFGSGTRLTVV.